The 4 T cell receptor beta chains listed next were all sequenced from one sample in a study of T cell responses to AZD1222 COVID-19 vaccine. The repertoire was sequenced with immunoSEQ multiplex PCR; TCRdb's copy has only in-frame clones and lacks some. The sample shows roughly 100,000 clones, 88% of them seen only once. The sample here was peripheral blood, taken on day 0 of AZD1222 vaccination. Receptors originate from an adult in good health.

This clone was picked up a small number of times. CDR3 amino acids: CASSEQGASYGYTF. CDR3 in DNA: TGTGCCAGCAGTGAGCAGGGGGCTAGCTATGGCTACACCTTC. The chain carries TRBV6-6 and TRBJ1-2; TRBD1 agrees at 8 bases. Germline values: CDR1 MNHNY, CDR2 SVGAGI (reference sequence). The CDR3 loop spans 14 amino acids. Unmatched junction bases numbered 6, after V lost 5 bases and J lost 4 bases.

The chain recombines TRBV9 with TRBJ1-1; D gene uncertain. The CDR3 covers 13 residues. Germline CDR1 is SGDLS and CDR2 is YYNGEE. V was clipped by 4 bases and J by 7 bases, with 14 bases between them. The CDR3 DNA follows: TGTGCCAGCAGCACACCCGGTGGGGATGAAGCTTTCTTT. Translation gives CASSTPGGDEAFF. The full variable domain, completed using reference TRBV9 and TRBJ1-1, is DSGVTQTPKHLITATGQRVTLRCSPRSGDLSVYWYQQSLDQGLQFLIQYYNGEERAKGNILERFSAQQFPDLHSELNLSSLELGDSALYFCASSTPGGDEAFFGQGTRLTVV.

The chain links TRBV18 to TRBJ2-7; D tentatively fits TRBD1 or TRBD2 (5 bases each). Per the germline V gene, CDR1 is KGHSH and CDR2 is LQKENI. Trimming removed 3 bases at V and 2 bases at J, with 14 bases between. There are 15 residues in the CDR3. The CDR3 bases are TGTGCCAGCTCACCCACGGGGCCCCAAACCTACGAGCAGTACTTC. Residues: CASSPTGPQTYEQYF.

This chain joins TRBV18 and TRBJ2-1; D possibly corresponds to TRBD2 (5 bases). The V gene's germline CDR1 is KGHSH and CDR2 LQKENI. The CDR3 runs 15 residues. With 3 bases removed from V and 7 bases from J, the gap between germline ends came to 16 bases. The CDR3 spells CASSPFSEEVNEQFF. Here the CDR3 DNA reads TGTGCCAGCTCACCTTTCAGTGAGGAGGTAAATGAGCAGTTCTTC.